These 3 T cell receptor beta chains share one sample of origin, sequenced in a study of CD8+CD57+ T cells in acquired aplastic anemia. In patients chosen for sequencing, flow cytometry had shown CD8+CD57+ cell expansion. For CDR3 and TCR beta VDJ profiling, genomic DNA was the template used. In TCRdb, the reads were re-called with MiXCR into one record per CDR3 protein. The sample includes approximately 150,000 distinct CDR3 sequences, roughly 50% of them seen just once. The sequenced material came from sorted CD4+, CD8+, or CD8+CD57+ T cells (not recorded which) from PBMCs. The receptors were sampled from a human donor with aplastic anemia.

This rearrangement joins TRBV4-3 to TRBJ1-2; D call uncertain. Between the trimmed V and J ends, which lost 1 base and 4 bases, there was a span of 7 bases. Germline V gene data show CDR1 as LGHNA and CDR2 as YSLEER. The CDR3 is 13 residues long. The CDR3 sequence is CASSQGSAYGYTF. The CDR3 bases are TGCGCCAGCAGCCAAGGGTCTGCCTATGGCTACACCTTC.

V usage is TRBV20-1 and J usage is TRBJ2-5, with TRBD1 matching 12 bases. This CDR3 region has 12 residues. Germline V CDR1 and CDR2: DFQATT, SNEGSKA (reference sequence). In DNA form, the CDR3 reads TGCAGCCCGGGACAGGGGGCAGAGACCCAGTACTTC. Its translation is CSPGQGAETQYF.

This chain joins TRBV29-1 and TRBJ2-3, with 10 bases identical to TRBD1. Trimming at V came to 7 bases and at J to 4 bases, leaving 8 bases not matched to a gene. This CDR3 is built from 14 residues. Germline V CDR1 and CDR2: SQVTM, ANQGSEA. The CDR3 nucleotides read TGCAGCGGGGGGGACAGGGGTATCGCAGATACGCAGTATTTT. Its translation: CSGGDRGIADTQYF.